This T cell receptor (beta chain) is from a study of T cell repertoires in ileal Crohn's disease. Study-level background: Patients had a median approximately 7.3-year disease duration, and approximately 35% were active smokers.

As for time point: neoterminal ileum biopsy at postoperative endoscopy, about 6 months after surgery. The data were produced by immunoSEQ multiplex PCR, yet TCRdb's version contains in-frame clones alone and is incomplete. Of over 8,500 clones listed, 75% to 85% are singletons. Sequenced input: ileal tissue. The clonotype originates from an adult with Crohn's disease.

CDR3: CASSYIAGTGYYEQYF. CDR3 DNA sequence: TGTGCCAGCAGTTACATAGCCGGGACAGGGTACTACGAGCAGTACTTC. The chain is built from TRBV6-5 and TRBJ2-7; TRBD1 aligns across 9 bases. The CDR3 has 16 residues. Trimming took 2 bases from V and 3 from J; bases not matched to a gene: 8. Germline CDR1 is MNHEY and CDR2 is SVGAGI.